Below are 22 T cell receptor beta chains sequenced from a single sample in a study of beta chain features in type 1 diabetes (dated by TCRdb to 2016 to 2019). Summary of the overall study and its limitations: In all four CD4+ subsets, TCRB CDR3 length was moderately but significantly shorter in type 1 diabetes patients.

The library was prepared using the immunoSEQ multiplex PCR assay. The entire isolated RNA was reverse transcribed using the High Capacity cDNA Reverse Transcription Kit, and thus expressed TCRB transcripts were sequenced. Entries here come from immuneACCESS through TCRdb and include only in-frame sequences with V and J called. Some clones fail to appear in such tables; in the studies checked, an unresolved V gene covers under half of the shortfall, and the cause of the remainder is unknown. The sample table records more than 550,000 clones; 11% to 15% of these occur just once. The top ten hold just under 0.04% of the sample. No antigens are known for them. What was sequenced was naive CD4+ T cells from blood. Taken with the paper, the label for cell subset or site translates to: true naive CD4+ T cells. These receptors were obtained from a man aged 18 to 30 with type 1 diabetes.

The chain combines TRBV10-3 with TRBJ1-1; TRBD1 is a possible D gene (5 bases). The CDR3 contains 15 residues. The germline V gene encodes CDR1 ENHRY and CDR2 SYGVKD. Between the trimmed V and J ends, which lost 8 bases and 2 bases, there was a span of 18 bases. The CDR3 DNA reads as TGTGCCATCGGGGTCCGGGACGCCTTTAACACTGAAGCTTTCTTT. It specifies CAIGVRDAFNTEAFF.

The CDR3 DNA reads as TGTGCCAGCAGTTTCCTCGGGACGGAGCTAGCCAAAAACATTCAGTACTTC. It is translated as CASSFLGTELAKNIQYF. V usage is TRBV28 and J usage is TRBJ2-4; D may correspond to TRBD1 or TRBD2 (5 bases each). The CDR3 contains 17 residues. V lost 3 bases, J lost 0 bases, and 15 bases lay in between. CDR1 MDHEN and CDR2 SYDVKM come from the germline V gene.

This clone turned up a few times. The chain joins TRBV5-4 to TRBJ2-3; D gene ambiguous. Per germline, CDR1 SGHNT and CDR2 YYREEE (reference sequence). The CDR3 spans 15 residues. Trimming took 2 bases from V and 2 from J, leaving 12 bases between them. CDR3 coding DNA: TGTGCCAGCAGCTTCGGCCCCCAGATCACAGATACGCAGTATTTT. Its protein product is CASSFGPQITDTQYF.

This chain uses TRBV28 with TRBJ2-1, with D uncertain. Trimming removed 4 bases at V and 6 bases at J, with 16 bases between. Germline CDR1 and CDR2: MDHEN and SYDVKM. This CDR3 has 15 residues. The CDR3 DNA reads as TGTGCCAGCAGTTCCCACGGTGACGGAGTCAATGAGCAGTTCTTC. Translation: CASSSHGDGVNEQFF.

Only a few counts were recorded for this clone. The chain links TRBV30 to TRBJ2-2, with unresolved D. The V end was cut by 4 bases, the J end by 4 bases, with 13 bases between. The CDR3 length is 14 residues. Germline CDR1 reads GTSNPN; CDR2 reads SVGIG (reference sequence). CDR3 nucleotide sequence: TGTGCCTGGACTACGGTATTGAGCACCGGGGAGCTGTTTTTT. This codes for CAWTTVLSTGELFF.

This clone was counted between two and nine times. The chain joins TRBV28 to TRBJ1-5; tentative D call: TRBD1 (5 bases). This CDR3 has 13 amino acids. Germline V lookup: CDR1 MDHEN, CDR2 SYDVKM. The V end lost 10 bases, the J end lost 7 bases, and 17 bases lay between the germline ends. The CDR3 bases are TGTGCCACCCATGGGGGTTCCGGGCAGCCCCAGCATTTT. Translating gives CATHGGSGQPQHF.

J is TRBJ1-2 and V is TRBV19; unclear D gene. Germline CDR1 reads LNHDA; CDR2 reads SQIVND (reference sequence). V was pared by 5 bases and J by 2 bases, with 9 bases between. The CDR3 has 13 amino acids. The DNA of the CDR3 is TGTGCCAGTAGTGGATTTCAGAACTATGGCTACACCTTC. The encoded protein is CASSGFQNYGYTF.

The chain uses TRBV30 and TRBJ2-3; 7 bases fit TRBD2. This CDR3 region has 14 residues. V lost 3 bases to trimming and J lost 2 bases; unmatched junction nucleotides: 5. The germline CDR1 and CDR2 sequences are GTSNPN and SVGIG (reference sequence). The DNA for the CDR3 is TGTGCCTGGAGATCTAGCGGTTCCACAGATACGCAGTATTTT. It encodes CAWRSSGSTDTQYF.

This clone was counted a few times. This CDR3 is CASSLLQGNNEQFF. The CDR3 nucleotides are TGCGCCAGCAGCTTACTACAGGGGAACAATGAGCAGTTCTTC. J is TRBJ2-1 and V is TRBV5-1; 7 positions match TRBD1. The CDR3 spans 14 residues. Per germline, CDR1 SGHRS and CDR2 YFSETQ. The V gene end was trimmed by 2 bases and the J gene end by 5 bases; junction bases not matched to a gene: 4. The complete variable domain, with remaining parts taken from reference TRBV5-1 and TRBJ2-1, reads KAGVTQTPRYLIKTRGQQVTLSCSPISGHRSVSWYQQTPGQGLQFLFEYFSETQRNKGNFPGRFSGRQFSNSRSEMNVSTLELGDSALYLCASSLLQGNNEQFFGPGTRLTVL.

J is TRBJ2-7 and V is TRBV19; TRBD1 matches at 7 bases. V lost 10 bases and J lost 2; bases outside the gene matches: 8. The CDR3 runs to 13 residues. Germline V CDR1 and CDR2: LNHDA, SQIVND (reference sequence). The CDR3 loop reads CATEDRWTYEQYF. For the CDR3, the DNA is TGTGCCACCGAGGACAGGTGGACCTACGAGCAGTACTTC.

J is TRBJ2-5 and V is TRBV2; 7 nucleotides line up with TRBD2. The length of the CDR3 is 14 residues. J gave up 5 bases and V 5 bases, and 8 bases lay outside the gene matches. CDR1 is SNHLY, CDR2 FYNNEI, per germline. The DNA for the CDR3 is TGTGCCAGCAGTAATAACATGGGAGGGGAGACCCAGTACTTC. It specifies CASSNNMGGETQYF.

The chain employs TRBV7-2 and TRBJ2-1; D gene unclear. CDR1 and CDR2 (germline): SGHTA, FQGNSA. The CDR3 covers 12 residues. V was shortened by 1 base and J by 8 bases, with 6 bases between the two germline ends. The CDR3 coding sequence is TGTGCCAGCAGCTTAGGTGTGGATGAGCAGTTCTTC. Its translation is CASSLGVDEQFF.

This chain uses TRBV20-1 with TRBJ1-4; D gene uncertain. The CDR3 consists of 11 residues. The ends were cut back, 7 bases at V and 4 bases at J, with 7 bases in the middle. The germline V gene has CDR1 DFQATT and CDR2 SNEGSKA (reference sequence). The CDR3: CSVRDNEKLFF. CDR3 in DNA: TGCAGTGTCAGAGATAATGAAAAACTGTTTTTT.

This clone was detected a few times. The CDR3 spells CASSLPAGGSYEQYF. CDR3 DNA: TGTGCCAGCTCCCTACCGGCGGGGGGCTCCTACGAGCAGTACTTC. V is TRBV18 and J is TRBJ2-7; 8 bases map to TRBD2. The CDR3 has 15 residues. Germline V gives CDR1 KGHSH, CDR2 LQKENI. Unmatched junction bases numbered 7, after V lost 6 bases and J lost 0 bases.

This chain joins TRBV4-2 and TRBJ2-5; D might be TRBD2 (6 bases). Germline V lookup: CDR1 LGHNA, CDR2 YNFKEQ. V lost 0 bases and J 2 bases, leaving 10 bases between the germline ends. The CDR3 runs 15 residues. The CDR3 region is CASSQEVGGQETQYF. The DNA for the CDR3 is TGTGCCAGCAGCCAAGAAGTCGGGGGACAAGAGACCCAGTACTTC.

This clone turned up a few times. This chain uses TRBV9 with TRBJ1-1; tentatively, D is TRBD1 (5 bases). CDR3 length: 14 amino acids. V was pared by 4 bases and J by 1 base, with 11 bases between. The germline CDR1 and CDR2 sequences are SGDLS and YYNGEE. The CDR3 bases are TGTGCCAGCAGCCCCCGGGGGGGGAACACTGAAGCTTTCTTT. Translated, it gives CASSPRGGNTEAFF.

This clone was seen more than once but under ten times. The chain couples TRBV7-9 to TRBJ1-2, with D perhaps TRBD1 (5 bases). The CDR3 length is 16 residues. Germline V lookup: CDR1 SEHNR, CDR2 FQNEAQ (reference sequence). V lost 5 bases, J lost 4 bases, and 20 bases lay in between. CDR3 nucleotides: TGTGCCAGCAGCCCACCTCCCCAGGAGGGACTCTATGGCTACACCTTC. Encoded protein: CASSPPPQEGLYGYTF.

This clone was recorded a few times. V usage is TRBV7-9 and J usage is TRBJ2-7; 14 nucleotides line up with TRBD2. Germline trimming cut 1 base from V and 0 bases from J; bases unmatched to any gene: 5. CDR1 and CDR2 from the germline V gene are SEHNR and FQNEAQ (reference sequence). The CDR3 spans 18 residues. For the CDR3, the DNA is TGTGCCAGCAGCTTAGGGACTAGCGGGAGGCCGAGCTCCTACGAGCAGTACTTC. Protein sequence: CASSLGTSGRPSSYEQYF.

V usage is TRBV6-5 and J usage is TRBJ2-3, with a weak D call TRBD1 (6 bases). From germline, CDR1 is MNHEY and CDR2 SVGAGI. This CDR3 is built from 14 residues. Deletions cut 6 bases from V and 3 bases from J, with 13 bases between. CDR3 sequence reads: CASSQGTATDTQYF. CDR3 in DNA: TGTGCCAGCAGCCAGGGGACGGCGACAGATACGCAGTATTTT.

This clone was found a few times. The rearrangement uses TRBV6-5 and TRBJ2-7; 9 bases match TRBD1. The CDR3 is made up of 15 amino acids. Germline CDR1 is MNHEY and CDR2 is SVGAGI. The J segment lost 0 bases and the V segment lost 6 bases, leaving 6 bases of the junction unmatched. The CDR3 DNA reads as TGTGCCAGCAGCAAGGGACAGGGAAGCTCCTACGAGCAGTACTTC. This sequence encodes CASSKGQGSSYEQYF.

This clone was seen a few times. The J gene is TRBJ2-3, the V gene TRBV20-1, with unresolved D. CDR1 and CDR2 (germline): DFQATT, SNEGSKA (reference sequence). The CDR3 runs 11 residues. V lost 6 bases to trimming and J lost 4 bases, with 8 bases between them. The CDR3 coding sequence is TGCAGTGCCGCCGAGCCAGATACGCAGTATTTT. It encodes CSAAEPDTQYF.

CDR3 in DNA: TGTGCCAGCAGCCAAGATCAGGGGGCGGAACAGCCCCAGCATTTT. It is translated as CASSQDQGAEQPQHF. The V call is TRBV4-2, the J call TRBJ1-5; 8 bases agree with TRBD1. Trimming cost V 0 bases and J 7 bases; bases outside gene matches: 5. Germline V gene data show CDR1 as LGHNA and CDR2 as YNFKEQ. This CDR3 has 15 residues.